This is a list of T cell receptor beta chains from one sample in a study of CD8 T cells in Susac syndrome. From the immunoSEQ multiplex PCR reads, TCRdb called clonotypes with MiXCR, one entry per CDR3 protein. Counted here are 150,000 to 200,000 distinct CDR3 sequences, about 94% occurring once; the ten biggest clones make up 0.093%. Material for sequencing was CD4+ T cells from PBMCs. The receptor set was obtained from a human donor with multiple sclerosis. CDR3s include the opening cysteine and the closing phenylalanine or tryptophan.

J	V	CDR3
TRBJ2-3	TRBV18	CASSPPVFTDTQYF
TRBJ1-5	TRBV20-1	CSAKASNQPQHF
TRBJ2-5	TRBV20-1	CSTLAGGQETQYF
TRBJ2-5	TRBV2	CASSNSDGETQYF
TRBJ1-5	TRBV9	CASSVTGTRQPQHF
TRBJ1-2	TRBV7-9	CASSLEGVYTF
TRBJ2-3	TRBV7-2	CASSLESFTDTQYF
TRBJ2-7	TRBV20-1	CSARDYVGAAGYEQYF
TRBJ1-3	TRBV15	CATSRAEGQRGNTIYF
TRBJ2-6	TRBV6-2/TRBV6-3	CASSYSGQTSGANVLTF
TRBJ2-5	TRBV30	CAWSGLGQETQYF
TRBJ2-1	TRBV29-1	CSVAPSSYNEQFF
TRBJ2-1	TRBV14	CASSHWGGEPNEQFF
TRBJ2-7	TRBV28	CASSPSGGLYEQYF
TRBJ2-7	TRBV15	CATRLAGGTHEQYF
TRBJ2-5	TRBV24-1	CATSDRRRRDRGHQETQYF
TRBJ2-7	TRBV6-2/TRBV6-3	CASSQPSTGPGEQYF
TRBJ2-4	TRBV20-1	CSASHTGLAGGAKNIQYF
TRBJ2-7	TRBV18	CASSPSGGSSYEQYF
TRBJ1-6	TRBV9	CASSVTLDSPLHF
TRBJ2-6	TRBV12-3/TRBV12-4	CASREPGANVLTF
TRBJ1-3	TRBV20-1	CSARDRGKGLASGNTIYF
TRBJ2-7	TRBV23-1	CASTLQGQGNYEQYF
TRBJ1-5	TRBV18	CASSPEAYQPQHF
TRBJ1-6	TRBV19	CASNQGRDSPLHF
TRBJ1-2	TRBV20-1	CSARYPTYGYTF
TRBJ2-1	TRBV21-1	CANLPRGLAIF
TRBJ1-2	TRBV12-3/TRBV12-4	CASNGRGANYGYTF
TRBJ2-6	TRBV12-3/TRBV12-4	CASTVSGANVLTF
TRBJ1-1	TRBV12-5	CASGLEPSTEAFF
TRBJ1-1	TRBV29-1	CSVDRADNTEAFF
TRBJ1-1	TRBV9	CASSVGSESTEAFF
TRBJ1-2	TRBV27	CASSWVGGRYGYTF